These 5 T cell receptor beta chains share one sample of origin, sequenced in a study of cytomegalovirus exposure and HLA in healthy donors. Both 60 Vbeta primers and 13 Jbeta primers went into the PCR. Using immunoSEQ multiplex PCR, the repertoire was profiled, and TCRdb retains in-frame clones only, with some absent. The sample totals under 45,000 clones; its top ten clones hold 3.5% to 4%. Sequenced: PBMCs. These receptors were collected from a male donor in good health and CMV-seronegative.

The chain links TRBV30 to TRBJ2-7; D may be TRBD1 (6 bases). Trimming shortened V by 4 bases and J by 5 bases, and 15 bases separated the two germline ends. The length of the CDR3 is 13 residues. Germline V CDR1 and CDR2: GTSNPN, SVGIG (reference sequence). The CDR3 nucleotides are TGTGCCTGGAACATGGGACAAGGGGACGAGCAGTACTTC. Residues: CAWNMGQGDEQYF.

This chain uses TRBV7-9 with TRBJ1-6; no definite D call. Germline CDR1 SEHNR, CDR2 FQNEAQ (reference sequence). Trimming pared 1 base from V and 3 bases from J, leaving 10 bases between. The CDR3 has 16 amino acids. The CDR3 bases are TGTGCCAGCAGCTTAGGTGCAGGCTTCTATAATTCACCCCTCCACTTT. Its translation is CASSLGAGFYNSPLHF.

This chain uses TRBV7-9 with TRBJ1-3; D is possibly TRBD1 (6 bases). The CDR3 is made up of 18 amino acids. From germline, CDR1 is SEHNR and CDR2 FQNEAQ (reference sequence). Trimming pared 5 bases from V and 3 bases from J, leaving 23 bases between. CDR3 nucleotides: TGTGCCAGCAGCCGAGGCGCCTCTGGGGGCGTTTTTGGAAACACCATATATTTT. Translation gives CASSRGASGGVFGNTIYF.

The chain links TRBV5-1 to TRBJ1-2; D is possibly TRBD1 (5 bases). The CDR3 length is 15 residues. Trimming removed 0 bases from V and 0 bases from J, with 9 bases in between. Germline V gene data show CDR1 as SGHRS and CDR2 as YFSETQ. In DNA form, the CDR3 reads TGCGCCAGCAGCTTGGGACAGACTTCTAACTATGGCTACACCTTC. Translated, it gives CASSLGQTSNYGYTF.

The V and J genes are TRBV6-1 and TRBJ2-5, with 8 bases aligning to TRBD1. Germline lookup yields CDR1 MNHNS and CDR2 SASEGT. J was trimmed by 3 bases and V by 4 bases; bases with no gene match: 4. The CDR3 is 14 amino acids. Written as DNA, the CDR3 is TGTGCCAGCAGTGGATACAGGGGGAAAGAGACCCAGTACTTC. Translated, it gives CASSGYRGKETQYF.